The source of this T cell receptor beta chain is a study of blood T cell repertoires in COVID-19. Whole-study context: Sites across the United States, Italy and Spain contributed samples from acute and convalescent COVID-19. Sources were T cells, B-cell-depleted T cells, or PBMCs; the material itself was cDNA or gDNA.

V shed 8 bases and J shed 4 bases, with 17 bases lying between them. This CDR3 has 14 amino acids. The germline V gene encodes CDR1 SNHLY and CDR2 FYNNEI. Per the original methods: The authors estimated nucleated cell counts from reference gene primer amplification. Method: immunoSEQ multiplex PCR; TCRdb's copy keeps in-frame clones and lacks some. The DNA gave D and trimming, while V, J and clone size come from that table. The sample lists about 350,000 clones; 88% were seen once. This clonotype was sampled from a woman in her 70s with COVID-19, enrolled during active disease. The rearrangement links TRBV2 to TRBJ1-2; perhaps TRBD1 as D (5 bases). The sequencing sample was made of peripheral blood. CDR3 in DNA: TGTGCCAGCGCCGCAAGGGGCGCAATCTATGGCTACACCTTC. Its protein product is CASAARGAIYGYTF.